The rows below give T cell receptor beta chains drawn from one sample of a study of blood T cell repertoires in COVID-19. TCRdb's table, derived via immunoSEQ multiplex PCR, lists solely in-frame clones and lacks some. This sample has 16,000 or so clones, with about nine tenths found just once. Sample: peripheral blood. The receptors were sampled from an elderly man with acute or convalescent COVID-19. CDR3s include the opening cysteine and the closing phenylalanine or tryptophan. The D gene is left open where the match is weak. Clone size is stated in some rows and not others, as once, few, many or a class when expanded.

J | D | size | V | DNA | CDR3
TRBJ1-5 | . | . | TRBV5-1 | TGCGCCAGCACCGCAGGTCCGGGGCAGCCCCAGCATTTT | CASTAGPGQPQHF
TRBJ2-5 | . | . | TRBV19 | TGTGCCAGTAGTATCTCGCCCAGCGGGCCAGAGACCCAGTACTTC | CASSISPSGPETQYF
TRBJ2-3 | . | . | TRBV7-2 | TGTGCCAGCAGCAGCGGCGGGGCAGATACGCAGTATTTT | CASSSGGADTQYF
TRBJ2-2 | . | few | TRBV19 | TGTGCCAGTACTGACACCGGGGAGCTGTTTTTT | CASTDTGELFF
TRBJ1-1 | . | . | TRBV2 | TGTGCCAGCAGTGAAGCGCCCGGGAACACTGAAGCTTTCTTT | CASSEAPGNTEAFF
TRBJ2-1 | TRBD2 | . | TRBV5-4 | TGTGCCAGCAGGTCGGCAAGGACTAGCGATAATGAGCAGTTCTTC | CASRSARTSDNEQFF
TRBJ2-7 | . | . | TRBV5-1 | TGCGCCAGCAGCTTGGGAGGAGGGGTTAATTACGAGCAGTACTTC | CASSLGGGVNYEQYF
TRBJ2-5 | . | . | TRBV5-4 | TGTGCCAGCAGCGCCCAGGGTTCCCAAGAGACCCAGTACTTC | CASSAQGSQETQYF
TRBJ1-2 | TRBD1 | few | TRBV19 | TGTGCCAGTAGTCCGGGACAGGGGTTCGTCTATGGCTACACCTTC | CASSPGQGFVYGYTF
TRBJ1-1 | . | . | TRBV7-9 | TGTGCCAGCAGCTCTCCCCAGGGGTCTGAAGCTTTCTTT | CASSSPQGSEAFF
TRBJ2-1 | TRBD2 | . | TRBV24-1 | TGTGCCACCAGTGATTCGGGGGGTTCATTCCACAATGAGCAGTTCTTC | CATSDSGGSFHNEQFF
TRBJ1-1 | . | . | TRBV11-2 | TGTGCCAGCAGCTTAGTAAGCGAGAACACTGAAGCTTTCTTT | CASSLVSENTEAFF
TRBJ1-2 | . | . | TRBV2 | TGTGCCAGCAGTGAAGAGGGGGTCAACTATGGCTACACCTTC | CASSEEGVNYGYTF
TRBJ2-7 | TRBD1 | . | TRBV5-1 | TGCGCTTGTAGGACAGGGGGCTCTGCCTCCTACGAGCAGTACTTC | CACRTGGSASYEQYF
TRBJ2-7 | . | . | TRBV6-6 | TGTGCCAGCAACGAACAGTCGGTACCCTACGAGCAGTACTTC | CASNEQSVPYEQYF
TRBJ1-4 | TRBD1 | . | TRBV4-1 | TGCGCCAGCAGCCAAATGAGAGACAGGGGAAATGAAAAACTGTTTTTT | CASSQMRDRGNEKLFF
TRBJ1-5 | . | few | TRBV2 | TGTGCCAGCAGTGAACAGGGTAACAAGCCCCAGCATTTT | CASSEQGNKPQHF
TRBJ2-7 | . | . | TRBV3-1/TRBV3-2 | TGTGCCAGCAGCCAAGTCTTCTACGAGCAGTACTTC | CASSQVFYEQYF
TRBJ2-1 | TRBD2 | . | TRBV5-1 | TGCGCCAGCAGCTACGGACTAGCGGGGGCCTACAATGAGCAGTTCTTC | CASSYGLAGAYNEQFF
TRBJ1-5 | . | . | TRBV6-5 | TGTGCCAGCAGGCCCACAGGAGACAATCAGCCCCAGCATTTT | CASRPTGDNQPQHF
TRBJ1-2 | . | . | TRBV2 | TGTGCCAGCACCAAAGACAGGTTTGGCTATGGCTACACCTTC | CASTKDRFGYGYTF
TRBJ1-2 | TRBD1 | . | TRBV6-5 | TGTGCCACCAGGGACAGGGGGCTTTACCATGGCTACACCTTC | CATRDRGLYHGYTF
TRBJ2-1 | . | . | TRBV12-5 | TGTGCTAGTGGTACCCCGACAAATAACAATGAGCAGTTCTTC | CASGTPTNNNEQFF
TRBJ1-5 | . | . | TRBV18 | TGTGCCAGCTCACCAAAGAGGTCGCCTCAGCCCCAGCATTTT | CASSPKRSPQPQHF
TRBJ2-7 | TRBD1 | . | TRBV10-3 | TGTGCCATCAGTGAACCGGACAGGACCTACGAGCAGTACTTC | CAISEPDRTYEQYF
TRBJ2-7 | . | . | TRBV19 | TGTGCCAGTAGTAAGCTTTCAAGAGACAGCTCCTACGAGCAGTACTTC | CASSKLSRDSSYEQYF
TRBJ2-7 | TRBD1 | . | TRBV5-4 | TGTGCCAGCAGCTTGATGGACAGGGCCAACGAGCAGTACTTC | CASSLMDRANEQYF
TRBJ2-6 | TRBD1 | . | TRBV19 | TGTGCCAGTAGTATCGCCGGGACAGGGGTCTCTGGGGCCAACGTCCTGACTTTC | CASSIAGTGVSGANVLTF
TRBJ1-5 | . | . | TRBV6-1 | TGTGCCAGCAGTGAACAGGTCGCCAGCAATCAGCCCCAGCATTTT | CASSEQVASNQPQHF
TRBJ2-7 | . | . | TRBV7-2 | TGTGCCAGCCGCCTACCCCCGACGGGCGAGCAGTACTTC | CASRLPPTGEQYF
TRBJ1-1 | TRBD1 | . | TRBV9 | TGTGCCAGCAGCGCTCGGACAGGGAGCACTGAAGCTTTCTTT | CASSARTGSTEAFF
TRBJ1-6 | . | . | TRBV2 | TGTGCCAGCAGATCCGGACGGGGAAATTCACCCCTCCACTTT | CASRSGRGNSPLHF
TRBJ2-7 | TRBD2 | . | TRBV7-2 | TGTGCCAGCAGCCCGAGACTAGCGGGGACCTACGAGCAGTACTTC | CASSPRLAGTYEQYF
TRBJ1-5 | . | . | TRBV15 | TGTGCCACCAGCAGAGGACAGATTACCAGCAATCAGCCCCAGCATTTT | CATSRGQITSNQPQHF
TRBJ2-5 | . | . | TRBV5-5 | TGTGCCAGCAGCTTGGGAGGGATCGGGGGGCTGGAGACCCAGTACTTC | CASSLGGIGGLETQYF
TRBJ1-2 | . | . | TRBV2 | TGTGCCAGCAGTGAAGGGGGAGGAGGCTACACCTTC | CASSEGGGGYTF
TRBJ1-5 | . | . | TRBV2 | TGTGCCAGCAGTGAACAGGGTAGAGGTCAGCCCCAGCATTTT | CASSEQGRGQPQHF
TRBJ2-2 | TRBD1 | . | TRBV5-4 | TGTGCCAGCAGCCGGGACAGACAGACCGGGGAGCTGTTTTTT | CASSRDRQTGELFF
TRBJ2-7 | . | . | TRBV7-6 | TGTGCCAGCAGCTTAGCAGGGGACACTACCTACGAGCAGTACTTC | CASSLAGDTTYEQYF
TRBJ2-2 | TRBD2 | few | TRBV28 | TGTGCCAGCAGTTTAGCGGGGGTAACCGGGGAGCTGTTTTTT | CASSLAGVTGELFF
TRBJ1-1 | . | . | TRBV6-2/TRBV6-3 | TGTGCCAGCAGTTTTAGTACTGAAGCTTTCTTT | CASSFSTEAFF
TRBJ2-7 | . | . | TRBV6-5 | TGTGCCAGCGATACGGGTAGTGTTAACTCCGAGCAGTACTTC | CASDTGSVNSEQYF
TRBJ1-1 | . | . | TRBV9 | TGTGCCAGCAGCGTAGCCCAGGATTTGAACACTGAAGCTTTCTTT | CASSVAQDLNTEAFF
TRBJ1-6 | . | . | TRBV3-1/TRBV3-2 | TGTGCCAGCAGCCTAGGGGTTAGCAATTCACCCCTCCACTTT | CASSLGVSNSPLHF
TRBJ2-7 | TRBD1 | . | TRBV18 | TGTGCCAGCTCAGCCGGGACAGGGGAGGCGAGCTCCGAGCAGTACTTC | CASSAGTGEASSEQYF
TRBJ2-5 | TRBD2 | . | TRBV7-3 | TGTGCCAGCAGCCCCCATTCTAGCGGGAGGGGGGTAGTGGAGACCCAGTACTTC | CASSPHSSGRGVVETQYF
TRBJ2-7 | . | . | TRBV18 | TGTGCCAGCTCACCGAGGACGGGAGCCTACGAGCAGTACTTC | CASSPRTGAYEQYF
TRBJ1-2 | TRBD1 | once | TRBV18 | TGTGCCAGCTCACCACCCGTGGACAGGGGTGGCTACACCTTC | CASSPPVDRGGYTF
TRBJ1-2 | . | once | TRBV27 | TGTGCCAGCAGTTTATCGTACAGGCCCTATGGCTACACCTTC | CASSLSYRPYGYTF
TRBJ1-1 | . | . | TRBV18 | TGTGCCAGCTCGCCCCAGAAGGGGGGGGACACTGAAGCTTTCTTT | CASSPQKGGDTEAFF
TRBJ1-1 | . | once | TRBV29-1 | TGCAGCGTTTCCCATACGGCGGACACTGAAGCTTTCTTT | CSVSHTADTEAFF